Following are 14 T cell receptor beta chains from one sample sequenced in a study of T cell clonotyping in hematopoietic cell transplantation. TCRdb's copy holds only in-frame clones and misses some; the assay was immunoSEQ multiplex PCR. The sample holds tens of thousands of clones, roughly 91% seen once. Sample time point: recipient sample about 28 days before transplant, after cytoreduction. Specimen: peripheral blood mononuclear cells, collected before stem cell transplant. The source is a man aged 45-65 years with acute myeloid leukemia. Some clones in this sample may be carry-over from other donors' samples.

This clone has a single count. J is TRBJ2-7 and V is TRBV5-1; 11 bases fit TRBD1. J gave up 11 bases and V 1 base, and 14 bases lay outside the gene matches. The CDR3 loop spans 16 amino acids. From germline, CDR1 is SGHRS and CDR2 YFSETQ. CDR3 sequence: CASSLIRGQGALWEYF. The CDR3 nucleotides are TGCGCCAGCAGCTTGATAAGAGGACAGGGGGCGCTTTGGGAGTACTTC.

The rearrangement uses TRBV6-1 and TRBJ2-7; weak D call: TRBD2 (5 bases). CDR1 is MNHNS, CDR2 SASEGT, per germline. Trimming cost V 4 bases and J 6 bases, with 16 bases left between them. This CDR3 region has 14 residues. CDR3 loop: CASSGTRAVSEQYF. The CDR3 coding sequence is TGTGCCAGCAGTGGGACGAGGGCTGTGTCCGAGCAGTACTTC.

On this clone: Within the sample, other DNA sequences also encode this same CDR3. The CDR3 DNA reads TGCGCCAGCAGCCAAGCCGAATCAACCGGGGAGCTGTTTTTT. Translated: CASSQAESTGELFF. The chain carries TRBV4-3 and TRBJ2-2; no clear D gene. CDR1 is LGHNA and CDR2 is YSLEER in the germline V gene. V shed 1 base and J shed 5 bases, with 8 bases lying between them. The CDR3 covers 14 residues.

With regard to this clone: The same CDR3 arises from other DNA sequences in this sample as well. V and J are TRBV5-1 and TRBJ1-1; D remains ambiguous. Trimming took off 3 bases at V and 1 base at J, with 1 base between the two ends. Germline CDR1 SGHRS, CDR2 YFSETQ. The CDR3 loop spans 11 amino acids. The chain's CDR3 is CASSSNTEAFF. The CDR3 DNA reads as TGCGCCAGCAGCTCGAACACTGAAGCTTTCTTT.

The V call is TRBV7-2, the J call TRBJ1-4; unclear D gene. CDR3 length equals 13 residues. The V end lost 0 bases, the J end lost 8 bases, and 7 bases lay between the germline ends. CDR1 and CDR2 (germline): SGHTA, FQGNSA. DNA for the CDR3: TGTGCCAGCAGCTTAGCGCGGGCAGAAAAACTGTTTTTT. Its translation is CASSLARAEKLFF.

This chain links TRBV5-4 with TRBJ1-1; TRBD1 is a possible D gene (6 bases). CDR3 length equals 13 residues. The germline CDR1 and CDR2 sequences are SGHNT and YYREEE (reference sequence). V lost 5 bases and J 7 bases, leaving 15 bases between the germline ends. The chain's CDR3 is CASRSDRQGEAFF. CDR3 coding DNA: TGTGCCAGCAGATCCGACAGGCAAGGTGAAGCTTTCTTT.

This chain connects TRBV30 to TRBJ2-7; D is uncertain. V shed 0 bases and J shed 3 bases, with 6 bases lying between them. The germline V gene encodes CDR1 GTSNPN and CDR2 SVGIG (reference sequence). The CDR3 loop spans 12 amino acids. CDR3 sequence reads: CAWSVYGYEQYF. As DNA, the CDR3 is TGTGCCTGGAGTGTATACGGCTACGAGCAGTACTTC.

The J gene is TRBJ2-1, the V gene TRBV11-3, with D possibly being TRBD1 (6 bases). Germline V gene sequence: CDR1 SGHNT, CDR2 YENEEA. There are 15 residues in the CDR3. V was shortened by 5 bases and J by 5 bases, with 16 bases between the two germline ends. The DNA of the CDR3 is TGTGCCAGCAGCCCCGGACAGTTAGGGCACAATGAGCAGTTCTTC. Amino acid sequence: CASSPGQLGHNEQFF.

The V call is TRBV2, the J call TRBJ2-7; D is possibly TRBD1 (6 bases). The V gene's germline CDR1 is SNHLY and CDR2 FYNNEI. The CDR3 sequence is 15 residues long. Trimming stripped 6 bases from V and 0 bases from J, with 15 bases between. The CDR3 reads CASSQTGINSYEQYF. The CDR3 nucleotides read TGTGCCAGCAGCCAAACAGGGATAAACTCCTACGAGCAGTACTTC.

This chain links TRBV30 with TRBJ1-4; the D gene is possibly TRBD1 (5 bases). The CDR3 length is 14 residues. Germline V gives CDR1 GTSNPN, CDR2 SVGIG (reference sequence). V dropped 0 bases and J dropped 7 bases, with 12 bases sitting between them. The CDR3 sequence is CAWSVRGRAEKLFF. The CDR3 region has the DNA TGTGCCTGGAGTGTACGGGGCAGGGCTGAAAAACTGTTTTTT.

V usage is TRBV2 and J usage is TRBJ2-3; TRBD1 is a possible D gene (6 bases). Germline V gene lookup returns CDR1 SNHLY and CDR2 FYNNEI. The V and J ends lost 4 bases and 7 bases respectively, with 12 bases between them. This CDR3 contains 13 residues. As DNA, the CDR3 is TGTGCCAGCAGTGGCGACAGGACAAATACGCAGTATTTT. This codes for CASSGDRTNTQYF.

The CDR3 nucleotides read TGTGCCAGTAGTAAACCTTCTCGCGAGCAGTTCTTC. Protein sequence: CASSKPSREQFF. This chain uses TRBV19 with TRBJ2-1; D remains unclear. The V end lost 4 bases, the J end lost 10 bases, and 11 bases lay between the germline ends. The CDR3 is made up of 12 amino acids. Germline V gene lookup returns CDR1 LNHDA and CDR2 SQIVND (reference sequence).

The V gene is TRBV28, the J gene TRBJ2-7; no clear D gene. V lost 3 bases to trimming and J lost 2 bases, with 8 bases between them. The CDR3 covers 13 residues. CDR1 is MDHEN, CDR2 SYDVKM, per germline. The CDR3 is CASSFQTAYEQYF. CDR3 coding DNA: TGTGCCAGCAGTTTTCAGACTGCCTACGAGCAGTACTTC.

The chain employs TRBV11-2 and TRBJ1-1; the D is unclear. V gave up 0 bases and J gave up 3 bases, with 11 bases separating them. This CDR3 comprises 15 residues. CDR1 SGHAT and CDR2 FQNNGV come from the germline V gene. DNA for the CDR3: TGTGCCAGCAGCTTAGAAACCGGTATTTACACTGAAGCTTTCTTT. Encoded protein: CASSLETGIYTEAFF.